The count of the clone carrying this T cell receptor beta chain is one. TCRdb keeps only in-frame clones here, not all; method: immunoSEQ multiplex PCR. The sample records 55,000 to 75,000 clones, approximately 94% being singletons. Germline values: CDR1 SGHRS, CDR2 YFSETQ. This CDR3 is 14 amino acids long. V was clipped by 2 bases and J by 5 bases, with 10 bases between them. The source of the sample is a study of cytomegalovirus exposure and HLA in healthy donors. Overall study: According to later analysis, the same platform produced the approximately 130 validation and over 600 first-cohort repertoires.

The approximately 120-subject validation cohort, separate from the approximately 630-subject first cohort, included the donors. Sequenced material: PBMCs. The chain links TRBV5-1 to TRBJ1-4; no definite D call. The receptor was isolated from a man younger than 35 in good health and CMV-seropositive. The CDR3 is CASSLGQRNEKLFF. CDR3 in DNA: TGCGCCAGCAGCTTAGGTCAGCGAAATGAAAAACTGTTTTTT. Full variable domain (remainder filled in from reference TRBV5-1 and TRBJ1-4): KAGVTQTPRYLIKTRGQQVTLSCSPISGHRSVSWYQQTPGQGLQFLFEYFSETQRNKGNFPGRFSGRQFSNSRSEMNVSTLELGDSALYLCASSLGQRNEKLFFGSGTQLSVL.